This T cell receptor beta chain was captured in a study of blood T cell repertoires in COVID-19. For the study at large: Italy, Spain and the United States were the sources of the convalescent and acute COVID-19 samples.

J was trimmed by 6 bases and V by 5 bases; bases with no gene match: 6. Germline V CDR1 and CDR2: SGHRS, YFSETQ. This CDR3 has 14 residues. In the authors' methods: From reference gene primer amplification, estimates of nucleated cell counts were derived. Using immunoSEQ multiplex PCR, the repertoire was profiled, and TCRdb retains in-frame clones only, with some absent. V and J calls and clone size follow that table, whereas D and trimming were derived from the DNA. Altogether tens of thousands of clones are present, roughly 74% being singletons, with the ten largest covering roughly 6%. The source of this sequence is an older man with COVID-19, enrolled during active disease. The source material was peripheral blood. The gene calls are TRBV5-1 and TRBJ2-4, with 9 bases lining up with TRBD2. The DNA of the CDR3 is TGCGCCAGCAGTTATGGGACTAGCAGAAACATTCAGTACTTC. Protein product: CASSYGTSRNIQYF.